The 10 T cell receptor beta chains below come from one sample, sequenced in a study of shared clonotypes between healthy human individuals. Profiled with immunoSEQ multiplex PCR; TCRdb holds only in-frame clones, not every one. The table shows 2 million to 2.5 million clones, with approximately 96% occurring only once. Sample: naive CD4+ T cells sorted from blood. This sample's subset: CD45RA+ positively selected. These receptors were obtained from a man between 18 and 29 years old in good health.

The chain combines TRBV5-1 with TRBJ2-1, with TRBD1 matching 8 bases. This CDR3 has 15 amino acids. In germline, CDR1 is SGHRS, CDR2 YFSETQ. The V gene end was trimmed by 4 bases and the J gene end by 4 bases; junction bases not matched to a gene: 7. CDR3 region: CASSAERDRYNEQFF. As DNA, the CDR3 is TGCGCCAGCAGCGCCGAAAGGGACAGGTACAATGAGCAGTTCTTC.

This clone was found once. The chain carries TRBV10-3 and TRBJ2-1; 9 positions agree with TRBD2. This CDR3 is 15 amino acids long. V lost 4 bases, J lost 5 bases, and 6 bases stayed unmatched. Germline values: CDR1 ENHRY, CDR2 SYGVKD. The CDR3 DNA sequence: TGTGCCATCAGTGGGGCCCTAGCGGGGAACAATGAGCAGTTCTTC. It specifies CAISGALAGNNEQFF.

V and J are TRBV5-1 and TRBJ2-5; D might be TRBD1 or TRBD2, each matching 5 bases. Trimming removed 4 bases from V and 2 bases from J, with 18 bases in between. The CDR3 sequence is 16 residues long. CDR1 and CDR2 (germline): SGHRS, YFSETQ. The CDR3, as DNA: TGCGCCAGCAGCACGGGACCGGCGGGTCGACAAGAGACCCAGTACTTC. It is translated as CASSTGPAGRQETQYF.

The genes are TRBV9 and TRBJ2-5, with 11 bases fitting TRBD2. Per the germline V gene, CDR1 is SGDLS and CDR2 is YYNGEE. The V gene end was trimmed by 4 bases and the J gene end by 2 bases; junction bases not matched to a gene: 7. CDR3 size: 16 residues. The CDR3: CASSLGVAGGQETQYF. The CDR3 DNA is TGTGCCAGCAGCCTAGGGGTAGCGGGGGGGCAAGAGACCCAGTACTTC.

The chain has TRBV27 and TRBJ2-3; TRBD1 matches 10 bases. The V gene's germline CDR1 is MNHEY and CDR2 SMNVEV (reference sequence). V was pared by 6 bases and J by 9 bases, with 12 bases of the junction left unmatched. The CDR3 totals 15 residues. The CDR3 sequence: CASRAGTGDRGTQYF. CDR3 nucleotides: TGTGCCAGCAGGGCCGGGACAGGGGATCGGGGAACGCAGTATTTT.

The rearrangement links TRBV25-1 to TRBJ2-6; TRBD2 might be the D (6 bases). Germline CDR1 is MGHDK and CDR2 is SYGVNS. Trimming cost V 4 bases and J 3 bases, with 7 bases left between them. The CDR3 contains 14 residues. The CDR3 region has the DNA TGTGCCAGCAGTGCCGGGGGTGGGGCCAACGTCCTGACTTTC. Encoded protein: CASSAGGGANVLTF.

V usage is TRBV7-9 and J usage is TRBJ2-5, with TRBD1 identical over 8 bases. The CDR3 spans 12 residues. Germline CDR1 and CDR2: SEHNR and FQNEAQ (reference sequence). The trim removed 7 bases at V and 4 bases at J, leaving 2 bases unmatched. CDR3 coding DNA: TGTGCCAGCACACAGGGGGGAGAGACCCAGTACTTC. Protein sequence: CASTQGGETQYF.

The genes are TRBV1 and TRBJ2-3; the table assigns TRBD2, which was not confirmed against the DNA. TRBV1 counts as a pseudogene. This CDR3 has 15 residues. The CDR3 bases are TGCACCAGCAGCCACATTGGTGCGAGCACAGATACGCAGTATTTT. Amino acid sequence: CTSSHIGASTDTQYF.

The chain joins TRBV2 to TRBJ1-2; TRBD1 matches at 7 bases. The V gene's germline CDR1 is SNHLY and CDR2 FYNNEI. CDR3 size: 13 residues. J lost 6 bases, V lost 8 bases, and 9 bases had no gene match. Here the CDR3 DNA reads TGTGCCAGCGGGGGGAGACAGGGTGATGGCTACACCTTC. This gives the protein CASGGRQGDGYTF.

The gene calls are TRBV5-1 and TRBJ2-3; the D is unclear. Germline lookup yields CDR1 SGHRS and CDR2 YFSETQ. The CDR3 extends over 14 amino acids. V was cut by 4 bases and J by 4 bases, with 13 bases left in between. The CDR3 loop reads CASSAGSAPDTQYF. For the CDR3, the DNA is TGCGCCAGCAGCGCCGGGTCGGCCCCAGATACGCAGTATTTT.